The clone carrying this T cell receptor (beta chain) was recorded a few times. TCRdb's copy holds only in-frame clones and misses some; the assay was immunoSEQ multiplex PCR. The data contain almost 85,000 clones, about 86% of them singletons. The sample comes from a study of cytotoxic CD8 clonotypes in ibrutinib-treated CLL. Study details: Overall, some 25 responses were partial and 2 complete; following median roughly six years, around 15 patients stayed remitted and around twelve progressed.

This sample comprised PBMCs, obtained before ibrutinib treatment. The receptor was derived from a human donor with chronic lymphocytic leukemia.

CDR3 bases: TGTGCCAGCAGTGACACGCCACAGGGGGCTGTCTATGGCTACACCTTC. The encoded protein is CASSDTPQGAVYGYTF. The chain uses TRBV6-4 and TRBJ1-2; 9 nucleotides line up with TRBD1. The CDR3 totals 16 residues. The germline gives CDR1 MRHNA, CDR2 SNTAGT. V dropped 2 bases and J dropped 4; count of bases not matched to a gene: 8.